The 26 T cell receptor beta chains presented below share a single source sample, sequenced in a study of vaccination and CD4 T cells after COVID-19. Sequence data for DNA of cultured CD4+ T cells were generated by the Oncomine TCR Beta short-read assay. MiXCR, run by TCRdb on the PCR reads, gives a single entry per CDR3 protein. This sample has about 3,200 distinct CDR3 sequences, with 24% found just once. These receptors' antigens are unknown. As for treatment: approximately nine-day PBMC culture with coronavirus spike peptide pools or control peptides (ViraFEST assay). The source material was CD4+ T cells from blood, cultured in vitro, sampled after SARS-CoV-2 vaccination. All receptors come from a human donor who had recovered from COVID-19.

This clonotype occurred a few times. The rearrangement uses TRBV6-1 and TRBJ1-1; possibly TRBD1 for D (5 bases). Germline lookup yields CDR1 MNHNS and CDR2 SASEGT. V was shortened by 4 bases and J by 5 bases, with 11 bases between the two germline ends. The CDR3 consists of 13 residues. The CDR3 sequence: CASSVPGGTEAFF. The CDR3 region has the DNA TGTGCCAGCAGTGTGCCCGGGGGGACTGAAGCTTTCTTT.

The V call is TRBV7-2, the J call TRBJ2-7; 10 bases line up with TRBD2. There are 16 residues in the CDR3. CDR1 and CDR2 from the germline V gene are SGHTA and FQGNSA. V lost 0 bases and J lost 4; bases outside the gene matches: 6. As DNA, the CDR3 is TGTGCCAGCAGCTTAGCAGCGGGGGGGTCCATGTACGAGCAGTACTTC. Protein sequence: CASSLAAGGSMYEQYF. The full variable domain, its missing parts supplied by reference TRBV7-2 and TRBJ2-7, is GAGVSQSPSNKVTEKGKDVELRCDPISGHTALYWYRQSLGQGLEFLIYFQGNSAPDKSGLPSDRFSAERTGGSVSTLTIQRTQQEDSAVYLCASSLAAGGSMYEQYFGPGTRLTVT.

Turning to this clonotype: Just one base apart from a much larger clone, this may be a read error. In DNA form, the CDR3 reads TGCAGTGCTACCTCGCAGGGGGCTAAGGGCTATGGCTACGCCTTC. Residues: CSATSQGAKGYGYAF. The chain carries TRBV20-1 and TRBJ1-2; TRBD1 aligns across 8 bases. Germline V lookup: CDR1 DFQATT, CDR2 SNEGSKA (reference sequence). This CDR3 comprises 15 residues.

This clonotype has more than one count but fewer than ten. This chain uses TRBV6-2 or TRBV6-3 with TRBJ1-2; 10 bases line up with TRBD1. Germline CDR1 MNHEY, CDR2 SVGEGT. With 2 bases clipped from V and 3 bases from J, the junction kept 6 bases outside the gene matches. This CDR3 spans 16 amino acids. CDR3 bases: TGTGCCAGCAGTTACCTCCCGACAGGGGGCGACTATGGCTACACCTTC. It is translated as CASSYLPTGGDYGYTF.

By sample fraction, this clonotype is medium-sized (0.01 to 0.1%). The CDR3 coding sequence is TGCAGTGCTAGTCTAGCCGTAAGCCAGTACTTC. Its protein is CSASLAVSQYF. This chain uses TRBV20-1 with TRBJ2-5; D is possibly TRBD2 (5 bases). V lost 3 bases and J lost 10, with 12 bases in between. This CDR3 is built from 11 residues. From germline, CDR1 is DFQATT and CDR2 SNEGSKA (reference sequence).

CDR3 residues: CASSVGQGSSPLHF. The CDR3 DNA is TGTGCCAGCAGTGTGGGACAGGGGAGTTCACCCCTCCACTTT. V gene TRBV12-3 or TRBV12-4 combines with J gene TRBJ1-6, with 10 bases that match TRBD1. The CDR3 extends over 14 amino acids. The trim removed 5 bases at V and 9 bases at J, leaving 4 bases unmatched.

This clonotype is medium-sized (0.01 to 0.1%). The V and J genes are TRBV20-1 and TRBJ1-2; weak D call: TRBD1 (6 bases). V was clipped by 3 bases and J by 3 bases, with 14 bases between them. CDR1 and CDR2 (germline): DFQATT, SNEGSKA (reference sequence). The CDR3 loop spans 14 amino acids. CDR3 coding DNA: TGCAGTGCTAGCTTGCCAGGGGCTCACTATGGCTACACCTTC. This encodes CSASLPGAHYGYTF.

This chain uses TRBV5-1 with TRBJ1-1, with D perhaps TRBD1 (6 bases). Germline V gene sequence: CDR1 SGHRS, CDR2 YFSETQ. V was clipped by 0 bases and J by 4 bases, with 13 bases between them. The CDR3 runs 15 residues. The CDR3 reads CASSLDTGGATEAFF. The CDR3 DNA reads as TGCGCCAGCAGCTTGGATACTGGGGGGGCCACTGAAGCTTTCTTT.

This clonotype was counted at least ten times. This rearrangement joins TRBV20-1 to TRBJ1-1, with D perhaps TRBD1 (5 bases). V was cut by 6 bases and J by 6 bases, with 20 bases left in between. The germline V gene has CDR1 DFQATT and CDR2 SNEGSKA (reference sequence). This CDR3 has 14 residues. CDR3 in amino acids: CSARGSVSGPEAFF. DNA of the CDR3: TGCAGTGCACGCGGAAGTGTATCAGGGCCTGAAGCTTTCTTT.

In its sample, this clonotype is medium-sized (0.01 to 0.1%). J is TRBJ1-2 and V is TRBV5-4, with 7 positions matching TRBD1. Per the germline V gene, CDR1 is SGHNT and CDR2 is YYREEE (reference sequence). V was clipped by 2 bases and J by 8 bases; unmatched bases: 12. This CDR3 has 15 residues. The CDR3 protein is CASSFLEGASRGYTF. DNA for the CDR3: TGTGCCAGCAGCTTTCTAGAGGGGGCCAGTAGGGGCTACACCTTC.

The chain joins TRBV7-2 to TRBJ2-4; 7 bases align to TRBD2. Germline trimming cut 2 bases from V and 5 bases from J; bases unmatched to any gene: 0. Germline V gene data show CDR1 as SGHTA and CDR2 as FQGNSA. This CDR3 spans 13 amino acids. For the CDR3, the DNA is TGTGCCAGCAGCTTACGGGGGGAAAACATTCAGTACTTC. Translated, it gives CASSLRGENIQYF.

The chain recombines TRBV2 with TRBJ1-6, with D possibly matching TRBD1 (5 bases). There are 12 residues in the CDR3. V was cut by 4 bases and J by 9 bases, with 7 bases left in between. Germline V gene data show CDR1 as SNHLY and CDR2 as FYNNEI. This CDR3 reads CASSVQGSPLHF. CDR3 coding DNA: TGTGCCAGCAGTGTGCAGGGTTCACCCCTCCACTTT.

The V and J genes are TRBV12-5 and TRBJ1-2; 9 nucleotides line up with TRBD1. The CDR3 is made up of 13 amino acids. V was pared by 6 bases and J by 6 bases, with 5 bases of the junction left unmatched. CDR1 and CDR2 (germline): LGHNT, FRNRAP. The CDR3 coding sequence is TGTGCTAGTGGACCCGGGACAGGGCATGGCTACACCTTC. It translates to CASGPGTGHGYTF. The full variable domain, with the rest looked up from reference TRBV12-5 and TRBJ1-2, is DARVTQTPRHKVTEMGQEVTMRCQPILGHNTVFWYRQTMMQGLELLAYFRNRAPLDDSGMPKDRFSAEMPDATLATLKIQPSEPRDSAVYFCASGPGTGHGYTFGSGTRLTVV.

This clonotype was counted a few times. The chain is built from TRBV27 and TRBJ2-7; 12 nucleotides align to TRBD1. The CDR3 runs to 16 residues. Germline V gene data show CDR1 as MNHEY and CDR2 as SMNVEV (reference sequence). Germline trimming cut 10 bases from V and 7 bases from J; bases unmatched to any gene: 17. The CDR3 is CATSSFGGQGAREQYF. The DNA for the CDR3 is TGTGCCACCTCATCTTTTGGGGGACAGGGGGCGCGTGAGCAGTACTTC.

Many counts were recorded for this clonotype. The chain is built from TRBV7-9 and TRBJ2-3, with D hard to call. The CDR3 sequence is 13 residues long. Germline V gene lookup returns CDR1 SEHNR and CDR2 FQNEAQ (reference sequence). V lost 1 base and J 1 base, leaving 3 bases between the germline ends. CDR3 bases: TGTGCCAGCAGCTTAGGGGGCACAGATACGCAGTATTTT. Protein: CASSLGGTDTQYF.

The genes are TRBV28 and TRBJ1-3; TRBD1 might be the D (6 bases). The CDR3 runs 15 residues. Between the trimmed V and J ends, which lost 5 bases and 0 bases, there was a span of 11 bases. Germline V CDR1 and CDR2: MDHEN, SYDVKM. In DNA form, the CDR3 reads TGTGCCAGCAGTACAGGGACCTACTCTGGAAACACCATATATTTT. Its translation: CASSTGTYSGNTIYF.

This clonotype ranks as medium-sized. V gene TRBV20-1 combines with J gene TRBJ1-5; D is perhaps TRBD1 (5 bases). The CDR3 is 13 residues long. V dropped 6 bases and J dropped 2 bases, with 11 bases sitting between them. Germline V gene sequence: CDR1 DFQATT, CDR2 SNEGSKA (reference sequence). CDR3 amino acids: CSATGDGNQPQHF. CDR3 bases: TGCAGTGCCACGGGGGATGGCAATCAGCCCCAGCATTTT.

This clonotype was seen a few times. V usage is TRBV20-1 and J usage is TRBJ2-3; perhaps TRBD2 as D (6 bases). Germline V gene lookup returns CDR1 DFQATT and CDR2 SNEGSKA (reference sequence). This CDR3 region has 15 residues. V dropped 3 bases and J dropped 2 bases, with 15 bases sitting between them. This chain's CDR3 is CSASLGGFYTDTQYF. The CDR3, as DNA: TGCAGTGCTAGCTTGGGGGGTTTTTACACAGATACGCAGTATTTT.

This clonotype is judged medium-sized. The chain has TRBV7-2 and TRBJ2-7, with D maybe TRBD2 (7 bases). This CDR3 region has 16 residues. With 1 base removed from V and 2 bases from J, the gap between germline ends came to 15 bases. Germline assignment: CDR1 SGHTA and CDR2 FQGNSA. The CDR3 region has the DNA TGTGCCAGCAGCTTAGTAGGGGGGGGGCGTACCTACGAGCAGTACTTC. Translating gives CASSLVGGGRTYEQYF.

This clonotype is classed as medium-sized. This chain connects TRBV20-1 to TRBJ2-3; D remains ambiguous. Germline V gives CDR1 DFQATT, CDR2 SNEGSKA (reference sequence). This CDR3 is built from 14 residues. Trimming left V 3 bases short and J 2 bases short, with 12 bases between. The CDR3 nucleotides are TGCAGTGCTAGGGCTAGATACCTCACAGATACGCAGTATTTT. This encodes CSARARYLTDTQYF.

This clonotype was seen a handful of times. The rearrangement uses TRBV7-3 and TRBJ2-3, with a weak D call TRBD2 (7 bases). Germline V CDR1 and CDR2: SGHTA, FQGTGA. The CDR3 is made up of 16 amino acids. V lost 1 base to trimming and J lost 0 bases, with 11 bases between them. CDR3 protein: CASSLNGGRSTDTQYF. DNA for the CDR3: TGTGCCAGCAGCTTAAACGGGGGGCGCAGCACAGATACGCAGTATTTT.

This chain connects TRBV4-3 to TRBJ2-7, with D tentatively TRBD1 (6 bases). CDR3 length equals 13 residues. Germline CDR1 is LGHNA and CDR2 is YSLEER. Trimming removed 4 bases from V and 4 bases from J, with 11 bases in between. The CDR3 bases are TGCGCCAGCAGCCGGGAAGGGGGTTACGAGCAGTACTTC. Translating it yields CASSREGGYEQYF.

This clonotype is termed medium-sized (0.01 to 0.1%). The J gene is TRBJ2-5, the V gene TRBV7-2, with D possibly matching TRBD2 (6 bases). From germline, CDR1 is SGHTA and CDR2 FQGNSA. The CDR3 length is 15 residues. The germline V and J ends were trimmed by 4 bases and 2 bases, with 14 bases remaining between them. CDR3 sequence reads: CASSWQRGTQETQYF. The CDR3 bases are TGTGCCAGCAGCTGGCAACGGGGGACTCAAGAGACCCAGTACTTC. Based on the CDR3 plus reference TRBV7-2 and TRBJ2-5, the full variable domain is GAGVSQSPSNKVTEKGKDVELRCDPISGHTALYWYRQSLGQGLEFLIYFQGNSAPDKSGLPSDRFSAERTGGSVSTLTIQRTQQEDSAVYLCASSWQRGTQETQYFGPGTRLLVL.

The chain uses TRBV20-1 and TRBJ1-2, with D maybe TRBD1 (6 bases). The germline V and J ends were trimmed by 3 bases and 4 bases, with 15 bases remaining between them. This CDR3 region has 14 residues. The germline V gene has CDR1 DFQATT and CDR2 SNEGSKA (reference sequence). This CDR3 reads CSASSGGSLYGYTF. The CDR3 region has the DNA TGCAGTGCTAGTTCGGGGGGCTCTCTCTATGGCTACACCTTC.

This clonotype has just a few counts. The V gene is TRBV6-2 or TRBV6-3, the J gene TRBJ1-6, with a possible D match to TRBD1 (5 bases). The V end lost 6 bases, the J end lost 7 bases, and 22 bases lay between the germline ends. Germline V gene data show CDR1 as MNHEY and CDR2 as SVGEGT. This CDR3 is 17 amino acids long. CDR3 sequence: CASRTTTYRRGNSPLHF. CDR3 DNA sequence: TGTGCCAGCAGAACCACAACCTACCGGCGGGGGAATTCACCCCTCCACTTT.

This clonotype was seen a few times. The CDR3 nucleotides are TGTGCCAGCAGCGCGACCCTTGGGGGACCAGCTAACTATGGCTACACCTTC. It translates to CASSATLGGPANYGYTF. This rearrangement joins TRBV7-2 to TRBJ1-2, with D possibly matching TRBD1 (5 bases). V lost 5 bases, J lost 0 bases, and 19 bases lay in between. The CDR3 has 17 residues. The V gene's germline CDR1 is SGHTA and CDR2 FQGNSA.